This TCR beta chain was sequenced during a study of blood T cells in healthy people across ages (dated by TCRdb to about 2015). Looking at the study overall: In model experiments, template switching captured about one uniquely barcoded TCR beta cDNA molecule for every two T cells. To track age-related changes in TCR beta repertoire diversity, the study relied on deep sequencing normalized with unique cDNA molecular identifiers. Two additional independent replicas of 1 million unique cDNA reads from the same blood draw were analyzed for two donors (one aged 18 to 30 and one aged 80 or older). To avoid experimental bias, donors of different ages were randomly spread across the sequencing lanes. Donors were grouped into four age groups: young (average roughly 16 years), middle-aged (less than 40), aged (over 55) and long-lived (around 82).

Germline trimming amounts to 6 bases on V and 1 base on J, with 6 as the count of junction bases outside the gene matches. The germline V gene (reference sequence) gives CDR1 as DFQATT and CDR2 as SNEGSKA. Reading from cysteine to phenylalanine, the CDR3 counts 13 amino acids. The sequence is cut down to CDR3 DNA, 39 bases in frame from base 1. Donors were 35 to 40 systemically healthy Caucasian individuals from Russia aged about 6 to 100 years. Around 9.7 milliliters of peripheral blood were collected from each donor into EDTA-treated Vacutainer tubes. PBMCs were isolated by Ficoll-Paque density-gradient centrifugation, with at least 6.5 million obtained per sample. Total RNA was extracted from PBMCs with Trizol reagent, with at least 5.5 micrograms obtained per sample. For every donor, an aliquot of PBMCs went through flow cytometry to measure the percentages of naive CD45RAhigh/CD27high T cells.

Only a few counts were recorded for this clonotype. The antigen it recognizes is unknown. Base-call qualities are not available, and no considerably larger clone is one nucleotide away. Library creation used 5' RACE. Sequencing was performed on an Illumina HiSeq 2500. The second PCR ran for about 6 to 12 cycles and used a J-beta primer mix along with a sample-barcoded 5' primer. A template-switch 5' adaptor carrying 12 random nucleotides introduced a unique molecular identifier onto each TCR beta cDNA molecule. At least 3 million CDR3-containing paired-end reads were obtained from each sample. The Mint cDNA synthesis kit, primed by a TRBC-specific oligonucleotide, was used to synthesize first-strand cDNA from all RNA. Following uracil-DNA glycosylase treatment, a first 18-cycle PCR with universal primers M1SS and BC2_uni_R was performed on all cDNA. The source study handled its data this way. For normalization, 1 million high-quality reads, each with a distinct molecular identifier, were randomly selected from each sample. Reads with shared molecular identifiers were discarded instead of being binned into consensus sequences. CDR3 identification, clonotype clustering and error correction used MiTCR with a Q25 quality threshold and the strictest error-elimination algorithm. A nonparametric unseen species model using Euler transformation provided a lower-bound estimate of total TCR beta diversity. TCRdb trimmed public reads at Q25 via fastp, called clones via MiXCR and kept in-frame beta chains. Merged by CDR3 protein, the rows form single entries marked with the most common genes and DNA. What appears here as the V and J calls and clone size reflects TCRdb's work, not the paper's. The sample table holds 1,100,000 or so distinct CDR3 sequences, of which around 45% were seen once. The top ten clonotypes cover 18% of the sample.

On the study overall, not on this receptor specifically: Compared with the aged group, the long-lived group had more naive CD4+ T cells, fewer expanded clones and increased TCR diversity, suggesting age selection. Total diversity estimates from one million sequenced T cells were considered lower bounds and underestimates. Bulk unsorted PBMC profiling prevented conclusive comparison of naive and antigen-experienced compartments. Observed TCR beta diversity correlated strongly with the percentage of naive T cells measured by flow cytometry. Observed TCR beta diversity per million T cells fell roughly linearly with age, and a significant reduction was already apparent by age around 40. The CMV infection status of donors was not known, potentially confounding age-related changes in expanded clonotypes.

The origin of this receptor is a woman aged 60-70 years in good health. What was sequenced was blood. The V and J segments used are TRBV20-1 and TRBJ2-7; TRBD1 lines up with 7 middle nucleotides. The sequenced DNA is TGCAGTGCCGAGGGACAGCCATCCTACGAGCAGTACTTC. It codes for CSAEGQPSYEQYF.